Listed here are 15 T cell receptor beta chains from one sample, sequenced in a study of OX40 agonist ivuxolimab in advanced cancers. Libraries were prepared by immunoSEQ multiplex PCR; TCRdb keeps only in-frame clonotypes and omits some of them. The sample consists of 23,000 or so clones, roughly 86% of them appearing once. This sample comprised CD4+ or CD8+ T cells sorted from blood, obtained in a trial of the OX40 agonist ivuxolimab. The receptors originated from an adult with an advanced solid tumor such as melanoma, head and neck, liver or kidney cancer.

This clone was detected once. J is TRBJ1-1 and V is TRBV13; D is uncertain. The V gene's germline CDR1 is PRHDT and CDR2 FYEKMQ (reference sequence). The CDR3 runs 14 residues. V was shortened by 3 bases and J by 6 bases, with 14 bases between the two germline ends. CDR3 region: CASSFGRRSPEAFF. CDR3 sequence (DNA): TGTGCCAGCAGCTTCGGCAGGAGGAGCCCTGAAGCTTTCTTT.

The count of this clone is one. The rearrangement uses TRBV6-6 and TRBJ2-1, with D possibly TRBD1 on 6 matching bases. The ends were cut back, 7 bases at V and 5 bases at J, with 9 bases in the middle. The V gene's germline CDR1 is MNHNY and CDR2 SVGAGI (reference sequence). The CDR3 has 12 amino acids. The DNA for the CDR3 is TGTGCCAGCAAGGACAGAGACAATGAGCAGTTCTTC. It is translated as CASKDRDNEQFF.

The rearrangement joins TRBV10-2 to TRBJ2-7; D remains unclear. CDR3 size: 13 residues. Germline V gene sequence: CDR1 WSHSY, CDR2 SAAADI. Trimming shortened V by 3 bases and J by 2 bases, and 8 bases separated the two germline ends. The chain's CDR3 is CASSDGQAYEQYF. The CDR3 DNA reads TGCGCCAGCAGTGATGGCCAGGCCTACGAGCAGTACTTC.

This clone was detected only once. This chain connects TRBV28 to TRBJ1-1, with D perhaps matching TRBD1 (6 bases). Germline V gene data show CDR1 as MDHEN and CDR2 as SYDVKM. This CDR3 spans 17 amino acids. With 7 bases removed from V and 1 base from J, the gap between germline ends came to 22 bases. CDR3 region: CASTTDRTGPRNTEAFF. Written as DNA, the CDR3 is TGTGCCAGCACGACCGACAGGACCGGACCCCGGAACACTGAAGCTTTCTTT.

The chain uses TRBV5-1 and TRBJ1-1; TRBD1 agrees at 8 bases. Germline CDR1 SGHRS, CDR2 YFSETQ. The CDR3 totals 14 residues. The J segment lost 5 bases and the V segment lost 0 bases, leaving 3 bases of the junction unmatched. CDR3 in amino acids: CASSLVTGGTEAFF. The CDR3, as DNA: TGCGCCAGCAGCTTGGTCACAGGGGGAACTGAAGCTTTCTTT.

This sequence joins TRBV9 and TRBJ1-2, with D perhaps matching TRBD1 (5 bases). Deletions cut 3 bases from V and 2 bases from J, with 11 bases between. CDR3 length equals 14 residues. Germline loops: CDR1 SGDLS, CDR2 YYNGEE. CDR3 residues: CASSEGRVNYGYTF. DNA of the CDR3: TGTGCCAGCAGCGAGGGGCGGGTGAACTATGGCTACACCTTC.

This clone turned up a few times. The chain employs TRBV4-2 and TRBJ2-3, with 10 bases matching TRBD2. Germline trimming cut 0 bases from V and 1 base from J; bases unmatched to any gene: 1. The CDR3 is 16 residues long. Germline V gene data show CDR1 as LGHNA and CDR2 as YNFKEQ. The DNA of the CDR3 is TGTGCCAGCAGCCAAGATCTAGCGGGGGGCACAGATACGCAGTATTTT. This encodes CASSQDLAGGTDTQYF.

This chain links TRBV6-5 with TRBJ2-5; D gene unclear. The V gene lost 2 bases and the J gene lost 5 bases, with 9 bases spanning the gap. In germline, CDR1 is MNHEY, CDR2 SVGAGI. This CDR3 is 13 amino acids long. CDR3 nucleotide sequence: TGTGCCAGCAGTTACCTGGAAGGGGAGACCCAGTACTTC. It yields the protein CASSYLEGETQYF.

The chain links TRBV2 to TRBJ2-3; 11 bases align to TRBD2. CDR1 is SNHLY and CDR2 is FYNNEI in the germline V gene. The CDR3 covers 15 residues. V shed 6 bases, J shed 6 bases, and the junction held 8 bases outside the gene matches. As DNA, the CDR3 is TGTGCCAGCAGGAGGACTAGCGGGTGGACGGATACGCAGTATTTT. Its protein product is CASRRTSGWTDTQYF.

The chain combines TRBV5-4 with TRBJ2-1, with D unclear. Germline V CDR1 and CDR2: SGHNT, YYREEE (reference sequence). The CDR3 covers 15 residues. Trimming stripped 0 bases from V and 0 bases from J, with 7 bases between. CDR3 region: CASSLGPSSYNEQFF. The CDR3 nucleotides are TGTGCCAGCAGCTTGGGCCCCAGCTCCTACAATGAGCAGTTCTTC.

This rearrangement joins TRBV6-1 to TRBJ1-1; D not resolved. V was trimmed by 3 bases and J by 4 bases, leaving 9 bases between them. The length of the CDR3 is 13 residues. Germline V CDR1 and CDR2: MNHNS, SASEGT. For the CDR3, the DNA is TGTGCCAGCAGTGAGTTCCGGGGCACTGAAGCTTTCTTT. It is translated as CASSEFRGTEAFF.

The chain is built from TRBV7-9 and TRBJ1-4; 8 bases are a match to TRBD1. Germline-derived CDR1 and CDR2 are SEHNR and FQNEAQ (reference sequence). There are 17 residues in the CDR3. The junction had 10 bases not matched to a gene; V was cut back by 5 bases and J by 2 bases. The CDR3 sequence is CASSTARTGITNEKLFF. CDR3 coding DNA: TGTGCCAGCAGCACCGCCAGGACAGGGATTACTAATGAAAAACTGTTTTTT.

This clone was seen only once. V gene TRBV11-1 combines with J gene TRBJ2-1; 9 bases align to TRBD2. With V trimmed by 5 bases and J by 8 bases, 7 bases remained unmatched. The CDR3 consists of 14 residues. CDR1 SGHAT and CDR2 FQDESV come from the germline V gene (reference sequence). CDR3 protein: CASSPVAGGDEQFF. Written as DNA, the CDR3 is TGTGCCAGCAGCCCGGTGGCGGGGGGGGATGAGCAGTTCTTC.

This clone was counted once. This chain uses TRBV27 with TRBJ2-1; TRBD2 might be the D (5 bases). This CDR3 region has 14 residues. Trimming took 2 bases from V and 5 from J, leaving 10 bases between them. CDR1 MNHEY and CDR2 SMNVEV come from the germline V gene (reference sequence). The CDR3 region has the DNA TGTGCCAGCAGTTTAAGACGGGAAAACAATGAGCAGTTCTTC. Translating gives CASSLRRENNEQFF.

The rearrangement uses TRBV10-1 and TRBJ2-5; D is uncertain. Germline CDR1 and CDR2: WNHNN and SYGVQD (reference sequence). V gave up 7 bases and J gave up 9 bases, with 18 bases separating them. The CDR3 has 13 amino acids. CDR3: CASTEGPGGAQYF. CDR3 DNA: TGCGCCAGCACTGAAGGGCCCGGTGGGGCCCAGTACTTC.